These 27 T cell receptor beta chains share one sample of origin, sequenced in a study of blood T cell repertoires in COVID-19. The assay was immunoSEQ multiplex PCR, and TCRdb's table has in-frame clones only and misses some. The data contain 200,000 to 300,000 clones, about four fifths of them singletons. The specimen sequenced was peripheral blood. These receptors all come from a man older than 75 with acute or convalescent COVID-19.

This clone occurred once. The chain's CDR3 is CASSPRTSYNEQFF. The CDR3 DNA sequence: TGTGCCAGCAGCCCCCGGACTTCCTACAATGAGCAGTTCTTC. The V and J genes are TRBV9 and TRBJ2-1; weak D call: TRBD2 (5 bases). V dropped 4 bases and J dropped 1 base, with 9 bases sitting between them. The CDR3 spans 14 residues. Germline values: CDR1 SGDLS, CDR2 YYNGEE.

Of note for this clone: Within the sample, other DNA sequences also encode this same CDR3. This chain uses TRBV5-4 with TRBJ2-7, with a tentative D call TRBD1 (5 bases). Between the trimmed V and J ends, which lost 0 bases and 2 bases, there was a span of 9 bases. Germline V gene sequence: CDR1 SGHNT, CDR2 YYREEE (reference sequence). There are 14 residues in the CDR3. The CDR3 sequence: CASSLGQGPYEQYF. The CDR3 nucleotides are TGTGCCAGCAGCTTGGGGCAGGGCCCCTACGAGCAGTACTTC.

The chain carries TRBV18 and TRBJ1-4; 8 bases are shared with TRBD1. CDR1 is KGHSH, CDR2 LQKENI, per germline. V lost 3 bases and J lost 5; bases outside the gene matches: 5. This CDR3 is 15 amino acids long. The CDR3 coding sequence is TGTGCCAGCTCACCTCCGGGACAGGACAATGAAAAACTGTTTTTT. Translating it yields CASSPPGQDNEKLFF.

The J gene is TRBJ1-5, the V gene TRBV6-5; weak D call: TRBD1 (6 bases). CDR1 MNHEY and CDR2 SVGAGI come from the germline V gene. The CDR3 length is 13 residues. V was shortened by 8 bases and J by 4 bases, with 12 bases between the two germline ends. In DNA form, the CDR3 reads TGTGCCAGCGAAGGGGGAGGGAATCAGCCCCAGCATTTT. Translated: CASEGGGNQPQHF.

V and J are TRBV28 and TRBJ2-7, with D tentatively TRBD2 (6 bases). Germline values: CDR1 MDHEN, CDR2 SYDVKM. This CDR3 has 14 residues. Between the trimmed V and J ends, which lost 6 bases and 7 bases, there was a span of 19 bases. The CDR3 is CASRSLGGSREQYF. CDR3 in DNA: TGTGCCAGCAGATCTCTGGGGGGTTCGCGAGAGCAGTACTTC.

The chain links TRBV27 to TRBJ2-3, with 8 positions matching TRBD2. This CDR3 has 16 amino acids. CDR1 and CDR2 from the germline V gene are MNHEY and SMNVEV (reference sequence). V shed 2 bases, J shed 9 bases, and the junction held 13 bases outside the gene matches. As DNA, the CDR3 is TGTGCCAGCAGTTTAATCCCAGCGGGGGCCCCCACCACGCAGTATTTT. This translates into CASSLIPAGAPTTQYF.

J is TRBJ2-5 and V is TRBV27, with D possibly matching TRBD2 (5 bases). Germline V gene lookup returns CDR1 MNHEY and CDR2 SMNVEV (reference sequence). Trimming cost V 2 bases and J 0 bases, with 7 bases left between them. The CDR3 is 14 residues long. The DNA for the CDR3 is TGTGCCAGCAGTTTACTCGGGAACCAAGAGACCCAGTACTTC. Translating gives CASSLLGNQETQYF.

This rearrangement joins TRBV19 to TRBJ2-6; TRBD1 might be the D (6 bases). V was shortened by 4 bases and J by 0 bases, with 13 bases between the two germline ends. The germline gives CDR1 LNHDA, CDR2 SQIVND (reference sequence). The CDR3 is 17 amino acids. The CDR3 loop is CASSNGQIPSGANVLTF. The CDR3 region has the DNA TGTGCCAGTAGTAACGGACAGATACCCTCTGGGGCCAACGTCCTGACTTTC.

This clone turned up a few times. The chain employs TRBV24-1 and TRBJ1-2; TRBD1 agrees at 9 bases. CDR1 and CDR2 from the germline V gene are KGHDR and SFDVKD. Trimming removed 5 bases from V and 2 bases from J; junction bases left unmatched: 8. The CDR3 is made up of 16 amino acids. The CDR3 coding sequence is TGTGCCACCAGTGCCTCGGGGACAGGGATAAACTATGGCTACACCTTC. It codes for CATSASGTGINYGYTF.

This sequence joins TRBV5-1 and TRBJ2-7, with TRBD1 as a possible D gene (6 bases). In germline, CDR1 is SGHRS, CDR2 YFSETQ. The CDR3 runs to 14 residues. The germline V and J ends were trimmed by 3 bases and 2 bases, with 12 bases remaining between them. The CDR3 coding sequence is TGCGCCAGCAGCTCCCAGGGGCGGACCTACGAGCAGTACTTC. It encodes CASSSQGRTYEQYF. Supplemented by reference TRBV5-1 and TRBJ2-7, the full variable domain reads KAGVTQTPRYLIKTRGQQVTLSCSPISGHRSVSWYQQTPGQGLQFLFEYFSETQRNKGNFPGRFSGRQFSNSRSEMNVSTLELGDSALYLCASSSQGRTYEQYFGPGTRLTVT.

The chain combines TRBV6-5 with TRBJ2-1; no clear D gene. Trimming pared 7 bases from V and 5 bases from J, leaving 6 bases between. The CDR3 totals 11 residues. The V gene's germline CDR1 is MNHEY and CDR2 SVGAGI. DNA of the CDR3: TGTGCCAGCACCTTTAACAATGAGCAGTTCTTC. Translating it yields CASTFNNEQFF.

The chain has TRBV4-1 and TRBJ1-6, with D possibly being TRBD1 (6 bases). This CDR3 comprises 16 residues. Germline values: CDR1 MGHRA, CDR2 YSYEKL. Trimming pared 0 bases from V and 7 bases from J, leaving 13 bases between. CDR3 sequence (DNA): TGCGCCAGCAGCCAAGAGGGGAGGGGGGTCAATTCACCCCTCCACTTT. Translation: CASSQEGRGVNSPLHF.

This clone was observed a handful of times. The V and J genes are TRBV10-3 and TRBJ1-5; D may be TRBD1 (5 bases). Germline V gives CDR1 ENHRY, CDR2 SYGVKD. V was cut by 4 bases and J by 2 bases, with 12 bases left in between. There are 15 residues in the CDR3. The CDR3 reads CAISAHAGGNQPQHF. The CDR3, as DNA: TGTGCCATCAGTGCCCACGCGGGGGGCAATCAGCCCCAGCATTTT.

Here the CDR3 DNA reads TGCGCCAGCAGCTTCGCCGGGACAGGGTGGTTAAAGATAACCACCGGGGAGCTGTTTTTT. Amino acid sequence: CASSFAGTGWLKITTGELFF. The genes are TRBV5-1 and TRBJ2-2; 9 nucleotides align to TRBD1. The CDR3 runs to 20 residues. J gave up 4 bases and V 2 bases, and 18 bases lay outside the gene matches. Germline CDR1 reads SGHRS; CDR2 reads YFSETQ.

The J gene is TRBJ2-3, the V gene TRBV5-1; 9 bases match TRBD2. Germline CDR1 and CDR2: SGHRS and YFSETQ. This CDR3 has 20 amino acids. Germline trimming cut 0 bases from V and 0 bases from J; bases unmatched to any gene: 14. The CDR3 here is CASSLARRSGGTTSTDTQYF. The DNA of the CDR3 is TGCGCCAGCAGCTTGGCCAGGCGTAGCGGGGGCACGACTAGCACAGATACGCAGTATTTT.

Comment on this clone: This sample includes further DNA sequences coding for the same CDR3. The chain carries TRBV12-3 or TRBV12-4 and TRBJ1-2, with a possible D match to TRBD1 (5 bases). The CDR3 has 12 amino acids. The V and J ends lost 5 bases and 2 bases respectively, with 6 bases between them. CDR3 sequence reads: CASSRGNYGYTF. In DNA, the CDR3 is TGTGCCAGCAGTCGGGGGAACTATGGCTACACCTTC.

V and J are TRBV2 and TRBJ2-3; D remains unclear. Germline V gene sequence: CDR1 SNHLY, CDR2 FYNNEI. Trimming removed 5 bases from V and 0 bases from J, with 3 bases in between. This CDR3 comprises 12 residues. DNA of the CDR3: TGTGCCAGCAGTCAGAGCACAGATACGCAGTATTTT. Translating gives CASSQSTDTQYF.

This chain links TRBV11-2 with TRBJ2-3; D is undetermined. CDR1 and CDR2 (germline): SGHAT, FQNNGV. The CDR3 is made up of 13 amino acids. V lost 3 bases to trimming and J lost 3 bases, with 7 bases between them. In DNA form, the CDR3 reads TGTGCCAGCAGCTTCTACGGGACAGATACGCAGTATTTT. It specifies CASSFYGTDTQYF. The complete variable domain, with remaining parts taken from reference TRBV11-2 and TRBJ2-3, reads EAGVAQSPRYKIIEKRQSVAFWCNPISGHATLYWYQQILGQGPKLLIQFQNNGVVDDSQLPKDRFSAERLKGVDSTLKIQPAKLEDSAVYLCASSFYGTDTQYFGPGTRLTVL.

This chain connects TRBV9 to TRBJ2-3, with D unclear. This CDR3 comprises 15 residues. Looked up from germline, CDR1 is SGDLS and CDR2 is YYNGEE. V was trimmed by 3 bases and J by 4 bases, leaving 15 bases between them. The CDR3 DNA reads TGTGCCAGCAGCGGAAGACTGAGTTCATCAGATACGCAGTATTTT. Its translation: CASSGRLSSSDTQYF. Full variable domain (remainder filled in from reference TRBV9 and TRBJ2-3): DSGVTQTPKHLITATGQRVTLRCSPRSGDLSVYWYQQSLDQGLQFLIQYYNGEERAKGNILERFSAQQFPDLHSELNLSSLELGDSALYFCASSGRLSSSDTQYFGPGTRLTVL.

This clone has a single count. The V and J genes are TRBV27 and TRBJ2-2, with D uncertain. With 3 bases removed from V and 4 bases from J, the gap between germline ends came to 9 bases. The CDR3 covers 14 residues. Germline V CDR1 and CDR2: MNHEY, SMNVEV (reference sequence). The chain's CDR3 is CASSLSYRTGELFF. The CDR3 DNA is TGTGCCAGCAGTTTGAGTTACCGCACCGGGGAGCTGTTTTTT.

The chain carries TRBV6-5 and TRBJ1-5; perhaps TRBD1 as D (6 bases). Germline V lookup: CDR1 MNHEY, CDR2 SVGAGI. This CDR3 region has 13 residues. V was cut by 6 bases and J by 3 bases, with 9 bases left in between. The CDR3 is CASRDSANQPQHF. The CDR3 DNA reads as TGTGCCAGCAGGGACAGCGCCAATCAGCCCCAGCATTTT.

This chain joins TRBV6-6 and TRBJ1-5; TRBD1 aligns across 7 bases. CDR1 is MNHNY, CDR2 SVGAGI, per germline (reference sequence). The V segment lost 6 bases and the J segment 4 bases; nucleotides outside the gene matches: 6. CDR3 size: 14 residues. CDR3 in amino acids: CASRGQIKNQPQHF. The CDR3 nucleotides read TGTGCCAGCAGGGGACAGATTAAAAATCAGCCCCAGCATTTT.

J is TRBJ1-2 and V is TRBV11-3; 7 nucleotides line up with TRBD1. Germline-derived CDR1 and CDR2 are SGHNT and YENEEA. This CDR3 has 18 residues. With 1 base clipped from V and 1 base from J, the junction kept 12 bases outside the gene matches. The CDR3 coding sequence is TGTGCCAGCAGCTTAGGTTACCGGGACAGCGCGATTAACTATGGCTACACCTTC. Amino acid sequence: CASSLGYRDSAINYGYTF.

V usage is TRBV7-9 and J usage is TRBJ1-2, with 7 bases identical to TRBD1. J was trimmed by 2 bases and V by 6 bases; bases with no gene match: 6. The CDR3 is made up of 14 amino acids. Germline loops: CDR1 SEHNR, CDR2 FQNEAQ (reference sequence). CDR3 in DNA: TGTGCCAGCAGACCAACGACAGGGAACTATGGCTACACCTTC. This encodes CASRPTTGNYGYTF.

V and J are TRBV30 and TRBJ1-3, with D tentatively TRBD1 (5 bases). CDR1 is GTSNPN, CDR2 SVGIG, per germline (reference sequence). V shed 4 bases and J shed 2 bases, with 12 bases lying between them. CDR3 length: 14 amino acids. The CDR3: CAWTRGRAGNTIYF. In DNA form, the CDR3 reads TGTGCCTGGACCCGCGGCAGGGCTGGAAACACCATATATTTT.

This chain links TRBV24-1 with TRBJ2-3; no firm D call. V was shortened by 5 bases and J by 0 bases, with 5 bases between the two germline ends. The CDR3 is 13 amino acids. Germline V lookup: CDR1 KGHDR, CDR2 SFDVKD. The CDR3 loop reads CATSAPSTDTQYF. The CDR3, as DNA: TGTGCCACCAGTGCCCCGAGCACAGATACGCAGTATTTT.

V usage is TRBV5-6 and J usage is TRBJ2-2; the match to TRBD2 covers 8 bases. Looked up from germline, CDR1 is SGHDT and CDR2 is YYEEEE. This CDR3 has 15 amino acids. V dropped 1 base and J dropped 6; count of bases not matched to a gene: 5. This CDR3 is CASSLNGRGAGELFF. The CDR3 region has the DNA TGTGCCAGCAGCTTGAACGGGAGGGGGGCCGGGGAGCTGTTTTTT.